A selection of T cell receptor beta chains follows, all from one sample in a study of blood T cell repertoires in COVID-19. Repertoires were generated with immunoSEQ multiplex PCR, while TCRdb's copy carries only in-frame clones and drops some. The data hold roughly 200,000 clones, with about 70% observed a single time. The specimen sequenced was peripheral blood. All receptors derive from a woman in her fifties or sixties with active or convalescent COVID-19. Both conserved end residues are trimmed from each CDR3. Size is omitted from some rows. Given values are once, few, many or a class for expanded clones.

V	J	size	CDR3
TRBV30	TRBJ1-6	-	AWSLTRQGAGSPLH
TRBV7-9	TRBJ2-7	-	ASSLFGGAQEQY
TRBV7-2	TRBJ2-7	-	ASSLGLLSEQY
TRBV2	TRBJ1-6	-	ASSGDNQSSYNSPLH
TRBV6-2/TRBV6-3	TRBJ1-6	-	ASSYSNRGNSPLH
TRBV25-1	TRBJ2-6	-	ASKLSGANVLT
TRBV6-2/TRBV6-3	TRBJ2-7	-	ASSYGTFYEQY
TRBV2	TRBJ2-3	-	ASRGLAGTWGTQY
TRBV20-1	TRBJ1-4	-	SASAPRVVDEKLF
TRBV4-3	TRBJ1-2	few	ASSQDARGNYGYT
TRBV7-2	TRBJ1-6	-	ASSSQNPRVSPLH
TRBV19	TRBJ2-4	-	ASKAPGPRGNIQY
TRBV28	TRBJ1-2	-	ASSPYEGLPWGGYT
TRBV6-6	TRBJ1-3	-	ASSSWTGSSGNTIY
TRBV18	TRBJ1-1	-	ASSPRQGGNTEAF
TRBV10-3	TRBJ1-2	-	AISDQEGGRYGYT
TRBV27	TRBJ2-2	once	ASSLGRGYTGELF
TRBV28	TRBJ1-2	-	ASSLSRTGYGYT